Sequencing of this TCR beta chain was carried out in a study of blood T cell repertoires in COVID-19. Between the trimmed V and J ends, which lost 2 bases and 2 bases, there was a span of 7 bases. This CDR3 region has 13 residues. This clone was detected ten times or more. Individuals aged about 18 to 100 years were recruited from roughly 22 US areas. Membership in each cohort depended on participant-reported clinical history. Each recovered donor of Cohort 3 presented with two negative PCRs, clearance, or symptom resolution. In the authors' workflow: Estimated nucleated cell counts came from reference gene primer amplification. Sequencing was performed with immunoSEQ multiplex PCR; in TCRdb, only in-frame clones are kept and a portion is missing. Clone size and V and J calls were adopted from that table, with D and trimming inferred from the DNA. The data show about 190,000 clones, about 83% seen once.

Source material: PBMCs or T cells enriched from blood (not recorded which). The chain links TRBV12-3 or TRBV12-4 to TRBJ2-7, with a tentative D call TRBD2 (6 bases). The TCR was taken from a woman aged 30 to 39 who had recovered from COVID-19. The CDR3 DNA follows: TGTGCCAGCAGTTTAAGGGAGGCCTACGAGCAGTACTTC. Amino acid sequence: CASSLREAYEQYF.